A single sample gave rise to the 10 T cell receptor beta chains below, sequenced in a study of OX40 agonist ivuxolimab in advanced cancers. The table came from immunoSEQ multiplex PCR; TCRdb's copy has only in-frame clones and leaves some out. The data show about 22,000 clones, 84% seen once. This sample comprised CD4+ or CD8+ T cells sorted from blood, obtained in a trial of the OX40 agonist ivuxolimab. Every receptor here comes from an adult with an advanced solid tumor such as melanoma, head and neck, liver or kidney cancer.

The chain employs TRBV9 and TRBJ2-7; D gene ambiguous. Germline V gene lookup returns CDR1 SGDLS and CDR2 YYNGEE. V was shortened by 4 bases and J by 3 bases, with 11 bases between the two germline ends. The CDR3 length is 13 residues. The CDR3 sequence is CASSPRGDYEQYF. The CDR3, as DNA: TGTGCCAGCAGCCCCCGTGGGGACTACGAGCAGTACTTC.

Points on this clone: A junction end diverges from the germline sequence, so it may reflect a read error. V gene TRBV13 combines with J gene TRBJ1-1; a weak D match, TRBD1 (6 bases). Germline V gene sequence: CDR1 PRHDT, CDR2 FYEKMQ (reference sequence). There are 13 residues in the CDR3. This chain's CDR3 is CASNLQGRPEAFF. The CDR3 DNA follows: TGTGCCAGCAACTTACAGGGCCGTCCTGAAGCTTTCTTT.

The V and J genes are TRBV19 and TRBJ2-5; TRBD2 agrees at 9 bases. The germline V gene has CDR1 LNHDA and CDR2 SQIVND (reference sequence). The ends lost 6 bases at V and 5 bases at J; junction bases unmatched: 10. The CDR3 covers 15 residues. The CDR3 nucleotides are TGTGCCAGTAGCGCCGGGACTAGCAATTTGGAGACCCAGTACTTC. It yields the protein CASSAGTSNLETQYF. The variable domain in full, with the rest retrieved from reference TRBV19 and TRBJ2-5, is DGGITQSPKYLFRKEGQNVTLSCEQNLNHDAMYWYRQDPGQGLRLIYYSQIVNDFQKGDIAEGYSVSREKKESFPLTVTSAQKNPTAFYLCASSAGTSNLETQYFGPGTRLLVL.

This rearrangement joins TRBV7-9 to TRBJ2-1; TRBD2 matches at 8 bases. The CDR3 extends over 16 amino acids. CDR1 and CDR2 from the germline V gene are SEHNR and FQNEAQ (reference sequence). Trimming at V came to 5 bases and at J to 8 bases, leaving 14 bases not matched to a gene. As DNA, the CDR3 is TGTGCCAGCAGCCCAAAGTCTAGCGGGTGGGGCGATGAGCAGTTCTTC. Protein product: CASSPKSSGWGDEQFF.

The J gene is TRBJ2-7, the V gene TRBV9, with 9 bases aligning to TRBD1. Germline trimming cut 3 bases from V and 1 base from J; bases unmatched to any gene: 5. The CDR3 contains 15 residues. In germline, CDR1 is SGDLS, CDR2 YYNGEE. The CDR3 DNA sequence: TGTGCCAGCAGCGGTGGACAGGGGCTTTCCTACGAGCAGTACTTC. This codes for CASSGGQGLSYEQYF.

V is TRBV5-1 and J is TRBJ1-1; D may be TRBD1 (6 bases). V lost 0 bases and J lost 0, with 6 bases in between. The CDR3 contains 14 residues. Germline assignment: CDR1 SGHRS and CDR2 YFSETQ. CDR3 amino acids: CASSLGQVNTEAFF. CDR3 sequence (DNA): TGCGCCAGCAGCTTGGGACAGGTGAACACTGAAGCTTTCTTT. The full variable domain, with the rest looked up from reference TRBV5-1 and TRBJ1-1, is KAGVTQTPRYLIKTRGQQVTLSCSPISGHRSVSWYQQTPGQGLQFLFEYFSETQRNKGNFPGRFSGRQFSNSRSEMNVSTLELGDSALYLCASSLGQVNTEAFFGQGTRLTVV.

This clone was detected once. The chain uses TRBV5-1 and TRBJ2-2; D remains ambiguous. Germline V gene sequence: CDR1 SGHRS, CDR2 YFSETQ. V lost 5 bases and J lost 0, with 8 bases in between. This CDR3 contains 14 residues. DNA for the CDR3: TGCGCCAGCAGGTACGCAGCGAACACCGGGGAGCTGTTTTTT. Translation gives CASRYAANTGELFF. The full variable domain, with the rest looked up from reference TRBV5-1 and TRBJ2-2, is KAGVTQTPRYLIKTRGQQVTLSCSPISGHRSVSWYQQTPGQGLQFLFEYFSETQRNKGNFPGRFSGRQFSNSRSEMNVSTLELGDSALYLCASRYAANTGELFFGEGSRLTVL.

The V gene is TRBV19, the J gene TRBJ2-1, with 9 bases that match TRBD2. Unmatched junction bases numbered 10, after V lost 10 bases and J lost 6 bases. This CDR3 has 14 residues. CDR1 is LNHDA and CDR2 is SQIVND in the germline V gene (reference sequence). Written as DNA, the CDR3 is TGTGCCACCCAAGAGGGCGGGGGGGGCAATGAGCAGTTCTTC. Its translation is CATQEGGGGNEQFF.

Note on this clone: One end of the junction does not line up with germline, which may come from a read error. CDR3 DNA sequence: TGTGCTAGCAGCTTACTAGCGGGAGACTCTTACGAGCAGTACTTC. Amino acid sequence: CASSLLAGDSYEQYF. This chain connects TRBV7-7 to TRBJ2-7; 11 bases map to TRBD2. CDR3 length equals 15 residues. Germline-derived CDR1 and CDR2 are SSHAT and FNYEAQ (reference sequence).

This chain connects TRBV28 to TRBJ1-1, with D possibly matching TRBD1 (6 bases). Per germline, CDR1 MDHEN and CDR2 SYDVKM. The CDR3 totals 14 residues. V lost 8 bases and J 3 bases, leaving 16 bases between the germline ends. CDR3 DNA sequence: TGTGCCAGCCAGGACCCAAGGGGGGACACTGAAGCTTTCTTT. It is translated as CASQDPRGDTEAFF.